The 30 T cell receptor beta chains presented below share a single source sample, sequenced in a study of T cell responses to AZD1222 COVID-19 vaccine. Libraries were prepared by immunoSEQ multiplex PCR; TCRdb keeps only in-frame clonotypes and omits some of them. The sample comprises about 120,000 clones, 80% to 90% of which are singletons, and about 8.5% rests with the top ten. Material: peripheral blood, obtained on day 0 of AZD1222 vaccination. The receptors here all came from an adult in good health.

This clone was detected only a few times. The V and J genes are TRBV27 and TRBJ1-2; D possibly corresponds to TRBD1 (6 bases). In germline, CDR1 is MNHEY, CDR2 SMNVEV (reference sequence). The V end was cut by 3 bases, the J end by 1 base, with 12 bases between. The CDR3 totals 15 residues. The CDR3 loop is CASSFQRGDNYGYTF. The CDR3 DNA reads as TGTGCCAGCAGTTTCCAGAGGGGGGATAACTATGGCTACACCTTC.

This clone has a single count. V is TRBV5-6 and J is TRBJ2-7; perhaps D is TRBD1 or TRBD2 (5 bases each). Germline V CDR1 and CDR2: SGHDT, YYEEEE. V shed 3 bases and J shed 3 bases, with 16 bases lying between them. CDR3 length: 15 amino acids. CDR3 nucleotides: TGTGCCAGCAGCTCACGAGCTTGGGACGGCTACGAGCAGTACTTC. This codes for CASSSRAWDGYEQYF.

A few counts support this clone. This chain links TRBV2 with TRBJ1-3; a possible D gene is TRBD1 (6 bases). Germline CDR1 and CDR2: SNHLY and FYNNEI. Trimming stripped 6 bases from V and 0 bases from J, with 24 bases between. This CDR3 comprises 19 residues. CDR3 in DNA: TGTGCCAGCAGAGCCGGAGGGGGTCCACCTTCGAGCTCTGGAAACACCATATATTTT. It codes for CASRAGGGPPSSSGNTIYF.

The chain links TRBV7-9 to TRBJ1-1; possibly TRBD1 for D (5 bases). Germline CDR1 reads SEHNR; CDR2 reads FQNEAQ (reference sequence). Trimming took 2 bases from V and 5 from J, leaving 12 bases between them. This CDR3 comprises 14 residues. The CDR3 coding sequence is TGTGCCAGCAGCTTAATCGGGGGATTGACTGAAGCTTTCTTT. Encoded protein: CASSLIGGLTEAFF. The full variable domain, with the rest looked up from reference TRBV7-9 and TRBJ1-1, is DTGVSQNPRHKITKRGQNVTFRCDPISEHNRLYWYRQTLGQGPEFLTYFQNEAQLEKSRLLSDRFSAERPKGSFSTLEIQRTEQGDSAMYLCASSLIGGLTEAFFGQGTRLTVV.

V and J are TRBV11-1 and TRBJ1-1; no reliable D call. Trimming removed 3 bases at V and 3 bases at J, with 8 bases between. The CDR3 contains 13 residues. Germline lookup yields CDR1 SGHAT and CDR2 FQDESV (reference sequence). DNA for the CDR3: TGTGCCAGCAGCTTGAGGCGGGACACTGAAGCTTTCTTT. It encodes CASSLRRDTEAFF.

The chain couples TRBV30 to TRBJ2-7, with 7 bases aligning to TRBD1. V lost 1 base and J lost 4; bases outside the gene matches: 7. Germline V lookup: CDR1 GTSNPN, CDR2 SVGIG (reference sequence). The CDR3 spans 14 residues. The CDR3 spells CAWSASGGRYEQYF. CDR3 DNA sequence: TGTGCCTGGAGTGCGTCAGGGGGTCGATACGAGCAGTACTTC.

The chain recombines TRBV24-1 with TRBJ1-1, with D uncertain. CDR3 length equals 13 residues. CDR1 is KGHDR, CDR2 SFDVKD, per germline. V lost 7 bases and J lost 1, with 9 bases in between. CDR3 sequence reads: CATSQNQNTEAFF. The DNA for the CDR3 is TGTGCCACCAGCCAGAACCAGAACACTGAAGCTTTCTTT.

This clone was recorded once. CDR3 in amino acids: CASSYARTGEQYF. CDR3 in DNA: TGTGCCAGCAGTTACGCTAGAACCGGAGAGCAGTACTTC. The gene calls are TRBV6-2 or TRBV6-3 and TRBJ2-7, with unresolved D. Germline V gives CDR1 MNHEY, CDR2 SVGEGT. The CDR3 contains 13 residues. V was clipped by 2 bases and J by 7 bases, with 12 bases between them.

J is TRBJ1-5 and V is TRBV7-2, with 7 bases matching TRBD1. Germline CDR1 SGHTA, CDR2 FQGNSA. The V and J ends lost 1 base and 2 bases, in that order; junction bases with no gene match: 2. The CDR3 extends over 15 amino acids. DNA for the CDR3: TGTGCCAGCAGCTTAGACAGGGGCGGCAATCAGCCCCAGCATTTT. This sequence encodes CASSLDRGGNQPQHF.

The CDR3 DNA is TGTGCCAGCAGTCCTTCGACAGGGATCTACGAGCAGTACTTC. It translates to CASSPSTGIYEQYF. This sequence joins TRBV6-5 and TRBJ2-7; TRBD1 matches at 7 bases. CDR1 is MNHEY, CDR2 SVGAGI, per germline. The V segment lost 5 bases and the J segment 3 bases; nucleotides outside the gene matches: 7. The CDR3 is made up of 14 amino acids.

This rearrangement joins TRBV3-1 (or the pseudogene TRBV3-2) to TRBJ1-2, with D uncertain. Trimming removed 0 bases at V and 2 bases at J, with 13 bases between. This CDR3 region has 16 residues. Germline V CDR1 and CDR2: LGHDT, YNNKEL (reference sequence). CDR3 DNA sequence: TGTGCCAGCAGCCAAGAAACCCGCGGCGGGAACTATGGCTACACCTTC. This encodes CASSQETRGGNYGYTF.

The table lists this clone with a count of one. This chain uses TRBV30 with TRBJ2-1, with 10 bases lining up with TRBD2. From germline, CDR1 is GTSNPN and CDR2 SVGIG (reference sequence). This CDR3 is 15 amino acids long. The ends lost 3 bases at V and 0 bases at J; junction bases unmatched: 2. The CDR3 bases are TGTGCCTGGAGCCCTAGCGGGAGCTCCTACAATGAGCAGTTCTTC. The encoded protein is CAWSPSGSSYNEQFF.

The chain is built from TRBV5-1 and TRBJ1-5, with 7 bases aligning to TRBD1. The CDR3 has 14 residues. Trimming took 4 bases from V and 3 from J; bases not matched to a gene: 4. Germline lookup yields CDR1 SGHRS and CDR2 YFSETQ. The CDR3 protein is CASSKGADNQPQHF. CDR3 in DNA: TGCGCCAGCAGCAAGGGGGCTGACAATCAGCCCCAGCATTTT. Full variable domain (remainder filled in from reference TRBV5-1 and TRBJ1-5): KAGVTQTPRYLIKTRGQQVTLSCSPISGHRSVSWYQQTPGQGLQFLFEYFSETQRNKGNFPGRFSGRQFSNSRSEMNVSTLELGDSALYLCASSKGADNQPQHFGDGTRLSIL.

This rearrangement joins TRBV28 to TRBJ1-4, with a weak D call TRBD1 (5 bases). Germline CDR1 reads MDHEN; CDR2 reads SYDVKM. With 1 base removed from V and 8 bases from J, the gap between germline ends came to 14 bases. This CDR3 is 15 amino acids long. This CDR3 is CASSLLGDGGEKLFF. In DNA form, the CDR3 reads TGTGCCAGCAGTTTATTAGGGGACGGGGGGGAAAAACTGTTTTTT.

The chain uses TRBV7-7 and TRBJ2-2, with TRBD1 matching over 8 bases. Germline V gives CDR1 SSHAT, CDR2 FNYEAQ (reference sequence). The CDR3 runs to 13 residues. V lost 6 bases and J lost 7; bases outside the gene matches: 4. The CDR3 DNA follows: TGTGCCAGCAGACCGGACAGGGACGGGGAGCTGTTTTTT. Translation: CASRPDRDGELFF.

The V gene is TRBV2, the J gene TRBJ1-5; D not certain. Germline loops: CDR1 SNHLY, CDR2 FYNNEI. The CDR3 loop spans 14 amino acids. The V gene lost 2 bases and the J gene lost 5 bases, with 10 bases spanning the gap. The CDR3 region has the DNA TGTGCCAGCAGTGAATCGGCCCCATATCAGCCCCAGCATTTT. It codes for CASSESAPYQPQHF.

This clone was counted once. CDR3 amino acids: CASSPDRVEEQFF. In nucleotides, the CDR3 is TGTGCCAGCAGTCCCGACAGGGTCGAGGAGCAGTTCTTC. The chain recombines TRBV12-3 or TRBV12-4 with TRBJ2-1, with TRBD1 identical over 7 bases. J gave up 10 bases and V 5 bases, and 8 bases lay outside the gene matches. The CDR3 has 13 residues.

The rearrangement links TRBV30 to TRBJ1-5, with D possibly being TRBD1 (5 bases). Germline V gives CDR1 GTSNPN, CDR2 SVGIG (reference sequence). There are 15 residues in the CDR3. Trimming cost V 8 bases and J 0 bases, with 17 bases left between them. The CDR3 loop reads CADQGVGHSNQPQHF. CDR3 in DNA: TGTGCCGACCAAGGGGTCGGCCATAGCAATCAGCCCCAGCATTTT. Filled out from reference TRBV30 and TRBJ1-5, the complete variable domain reads SQTIHQWPATLVQPVGSPLSLECTVEGTSNPNLYWYRQAAGRGLQLLFYSVGIGQISSEVPQNLSASRPQDRQFILSSKKLLLSDSGFYLCADQGVGHSNQPQHFGDGTRLSIL.

The genes are TRBV10-3 and TRBJ1-2; TRBD1 matches 8 bases. This CDR3 is built from 17 residues. Germline V gene data show CDR1 as ENHRY and CDR2 as SYGVKD. V lost 3 bases, J lost 5 bases, and 14 bases stayed unmatched. The CDR3 DNA sequence: TGTGCCATCAGTGACCAAACTTCCGGACAGGGATTATATGGCTACACCTTC. It translates to CAISDQTSGQGLYGYTF.

V is TRBV7-2 and J is TRBJ1-5; D unresolved. Germline values: CDR1 SGHTA, CDR2 FQGNSA. V lost 2 bases to trimming and J lost 3 bases, with 8 bases between them. This CDR3 contains 14 residues. The CDR3 nucleotides are TGTGCCAGCAGCTTATTCTCGGACAATCAGCCCCAGCATTTT. This sequence encodes CASSLFSDNQPQHF.

The chain has TRBV19 and TRBJ1-6, with 7 bases aligning to TRBD1. CDR3 size: 16 residues. In germline, CDR1 is LNHDA, CDR2 SQIVND (reference sequence). J was trimmed by 1 base and V by 4 bases; bases with no gene match: 4. The CDR3 bases are TGTGCCAGTAGTAGACAGGGATCGTCCTATAATTCACCCCTCCACTTT. Amino acids: CASSRQGSSYNSPLHF.

The CDR3 region has the DNA TGTGCCAGCGCGGCGGTCACCTACGAGCAGTACTTC. It encodes CASAAVTYEQYF. The chain is built from TRBV28 and TRBJ2-7, with no clear D. The CDR3 is made up of 12 amino acids. Per germline, CDR1 MDHEN and CDR2 SYDVKM. V gave up 8 bases and J gave up 2 bases, with 10 bases separating them.

The V gene is TRBV11-3, the J gene TRBJ1-4, with 10 bases fitting TRBD1. The V segment lost 8 bases and the J segment 7 bases; nucleotides outside the gene matches: 1. Germline V gene data show CDR1 as SGHNT and CDR2 as YENEEA. The CDR3 has 12 residues. The CDR3 loop is CASGTGVEKLFF. In DNA, the CDR3 is TGTGCCAGCGGGACAGGGGTTGAAAAACTGTTTTTT. Variable domain in full (rest from reference TRBV11-3 and TRBJ1-4): EAGVVQSPRYKIIEKKQPVAFWCNPISGHNTLYWYLQNLGQGPELLIRYENEEAVDDSQLPKDRFSAERLKGVDSTLKIQPAELGDSAVYLCASGTGVEKLFFGSGTQLSVL.

The chain carries TRBV7-2 and TRBJ2-7; 8 bases fit TRBD2. CDR1 SGHTA and CDR2 FQGNSA come from the germline V gene. The CDR3 covers 13 residues. V lost 5 bases to trimming and J lost 6 bases; unmatched junction nucleotides: 6. CDR3 DNA: TGTGCCAGCAGCGCCCGGGGGGGCCCCGAGCAGTACTTC. This codes for CASSARGGPEQYF.

This clone was detected a few times. The genes are TRBV19 and TRBJ2-7, with TRBD1 as a possible D gene (6 bases). Germline-derived CDR1 and CDR2 are LNHDA and SQIVND (reference sequence). Trimming removed 7 bases from V and 3 bases from J, with 10 bases in between. The CDR3 has 12 amino acids. CDR3 in amino acids: CASMGHFYEQYF. The CDR3 region has the DNA TGTGCCAGTATGGGACACTTCTACGAGCAGTACTTC.

The chain recombines TRBV6-2 or TRBV6-3 with TRBJ1-5; no reliable D call. This CDR3 is built from 17 residues. V was pared by 5 bases and J by 0 bases, with 17 bases between. Germline V gene data show CDR1 as MNHEY and CDR2 as SVGEGT. CDR3 amino acids: CASSPPPSWYSNQPQHF. The CDR3 region has the DNA TGTGCCAGCAGTCCCCCCCCCAGCTGGTATAGCAATCAGCCCCAGCATTTT.

The chain links TRBV14 to TRBJ2-7, with D perhaps matching TRBD2 (5 bases). This CDR3 contains 13 residues. Germline V gene sequence: CDR1 SGHDN, CDR2 FVKESK. V shed 4 bases and J shed 3 bases, with 10 bases lying between them. CDR3 region: CASSRRSGYEQYF. The CDR3 DNA reads TGTGCCAGCAGCCGAAGAAGCGGCTACGAGCAGTACTTC.

This clone was seen ten or more times. The CDR3: CAISEIRVRVGSYEQYF. In DNA, the CDR3 is TGTGCCATCAGTGAGATTAGGGTCAGGGTCGGGTCCTACGAGCAGTACTTC. V and J are TRBV10-3 and TRBJ2-7, with D possibly TRBD1 on 5 matching bases. The CDR3 length is 17 residues. Germline assignment: CDR1 ENHRY and CDR2 SYGVKD. V was cut by 2 bases and J by 1 base, with 18 bases left in between.

This sequence joins TRBV24-1 and TRBJ2-2; TRBD2 agrees at 9 bases. The length of the CDR3 is 14 residues. V shed 7 bases, J shed 1 base, and the junction held 0 bases outside the gene matches. Germline V CDR1 and CDR2: KGHDR, SFDVKD. The CDR3 loop is CATRTSGNTGELFF. The CDR3 DNA reads as TGTGCCACCAGGACTAGCGGGAACACCGGGGAGCTGTTTTTT.

This CDR3 reads CASSFSDQPQHF. DNA of the CDR3: TGTGCCAGCAGCTTCAGTGATCAGCCCCAGCATTTT. V is TRBV5-6 and J is TRBJ1-5; no clear D. CDR1 is SGHDT and CDR2 is YYEEEE in the germline V gene. This CDR3 has 12 amino acids. The ends were cut back, 2 bases at V and 5 bases at J, with 5 bases in the middle.